The next 2 T cell receptor beta chains were all read from a single sample in a study of shared clonotypes between healthy human individuals. TCRdb's table, derived via immunoSEQ multiplex PCR, lists solely in-frame clones and lacks some. The sample records about 95,000 clones, about 68% being singletons. The sample comprised memory CD8+ T cells sorted from blood. The subset here: CD45RO+ cells pooled with CCR7-negative TemRA cells. These receptors all come from a man aged 25 to 40 in good health.

The chain employs TRBV4-3 and TRBJ2-7; TRBD2 matches at 8 bases. The J segment lost 2 bases and the V segment lost 0 bases, leaving 15 bases of the junction unmatched. The CDR3 is 19 residues long. The germline V gene encodes CDR1 LGHNA and CDR2 YSLEER. The CDR3: CASSQDITTSGGRAYEQYF. DNA of the CDR3: TGCGCCAGCAGCCAAGATATCACTACTAGCGGAGGACGGGCCTACGAGCAGTACTTC.

The V call is TRBV7-8, the J call TRBJ2-3; no firm D call. Looked up from germline, CDR1 is SGHVS and CDR2 is FQNEAQ. Trimming took off 1 base at V and 0 bases at J, with 8 bases between the two ends. The CDR3 is made up of 15 amino acids. The CDR3 region is CASSLDGVSTDTQYF. The CDR3 DNA sequence: TGTGCCAGCAGCTTAGATGGGGTTAGCACAGATACGCAGTATTTT.